This record looks at one TCR beta chain sequence and its context. Per germline, CDR1 SGDLS and CDR2 YYNGEE. The CDR3 runs to 18 residues. The ends were cut back, 0 bases at V and 3 bases at J, with 22 bases in the middle. The data stem from a study of T-cell reconstitution after alpha-beta-depleted transplantation in children. Using unique molecular identifiers, the investigators prepared the TCRbeta library. TCRdb re-analysed the PCR reads in MiXCR, keeping a single row per CDR3 protein. The sample shows about 460,000 distinct CDR3 sequences, approximately 13% of them seen only once. Specimen: PBMCs from the stem cell graft donor, collected from the stem cell graft. The V call is TRBV9, the J call TRBJ2-7, with D tentatively TRBD1 (5 bases). The sequence came from a human donor who donated a stem cell graft to a child with combined immunodeficiency. CDR3 DNA: TGTGCCAGCAGCGTAGTGAATGCAGGGTGGAAGGAAAACTACGAGCAGTACTTC. Its translation is CASSVVNAGWKENYEQYF. The variable domain in full, completed from reference TRBV9 and TRBJ2-7, reads DSGVTQTPKHLITATGQRVTLRCSPRSGDLSVYWYQQSLDQGLQFLIQYYNGEERAKGNILERFSAQQFPDLHSELNLSSLELGDSALYFCASSVVNAGWKENYEQYFGPGTRLTVT.